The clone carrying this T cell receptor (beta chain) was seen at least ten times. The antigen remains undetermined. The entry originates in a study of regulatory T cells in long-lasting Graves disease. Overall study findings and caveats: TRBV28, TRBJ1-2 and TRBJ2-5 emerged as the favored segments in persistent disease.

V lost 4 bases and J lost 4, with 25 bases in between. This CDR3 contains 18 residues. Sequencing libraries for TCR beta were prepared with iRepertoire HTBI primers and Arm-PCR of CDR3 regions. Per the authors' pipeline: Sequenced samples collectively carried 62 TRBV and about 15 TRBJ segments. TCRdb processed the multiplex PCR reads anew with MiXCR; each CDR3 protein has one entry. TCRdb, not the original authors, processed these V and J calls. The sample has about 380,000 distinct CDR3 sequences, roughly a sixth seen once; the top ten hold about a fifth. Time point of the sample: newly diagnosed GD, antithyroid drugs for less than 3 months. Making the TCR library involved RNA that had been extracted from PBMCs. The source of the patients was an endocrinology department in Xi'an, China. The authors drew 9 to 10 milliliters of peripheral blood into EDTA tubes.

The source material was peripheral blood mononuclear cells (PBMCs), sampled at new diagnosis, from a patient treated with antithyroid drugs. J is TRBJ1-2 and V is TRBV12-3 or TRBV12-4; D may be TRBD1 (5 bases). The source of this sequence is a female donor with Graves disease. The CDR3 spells CASSSHGPYTDSSYGYTF. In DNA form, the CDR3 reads TGTGCCAGCAGTTCCCATGGCCCCTATACAGACAGTTCCTATGGCTACACCTTC.